The sequence of this TCR beta chain was determined in a study of blood T cell repertoires in COVID-19. Turning to the study itself: Italy, Spain and the United States were the sources of the convalescent and acute COVID-19 samples. From T cells, B-cell-depleted T cells, or PBMCs came the material, which was cDNA or gDNA.

From germline, CDR1 is LNHDA and CDR2 SQIVND (reference sequence). The CDR3 covers 16 residues. In the original workflow: Amplification of reference gene primers provided the estimated nucleated cell counts. Produced via immunoSEQ multiplex PCR; TCRdb's table is partial and in-frame only. V and J calls plus clone size are reproduced from that table; the DNA served to infer D and trimming. The table has some 33,000 clones, roughly 84% seen once. To note about this clone: An end of the junction differs from the germline gene, which may be a read error.

The V call is TRBV19, the J call TRBJ2-2; 14 positions agree with TRBD2. What was sequenced was peripheral blood. The clonotype originates from a human donor in a cohort sampled during active COVID-19. The chain's CDR3 is CASSTTSGGATGKLFF. CDR3 coding DNA: TGTGCCAGTAGTACGACTAGCGGGGGGGCGACCGGGAAGCTGTTTTTT.